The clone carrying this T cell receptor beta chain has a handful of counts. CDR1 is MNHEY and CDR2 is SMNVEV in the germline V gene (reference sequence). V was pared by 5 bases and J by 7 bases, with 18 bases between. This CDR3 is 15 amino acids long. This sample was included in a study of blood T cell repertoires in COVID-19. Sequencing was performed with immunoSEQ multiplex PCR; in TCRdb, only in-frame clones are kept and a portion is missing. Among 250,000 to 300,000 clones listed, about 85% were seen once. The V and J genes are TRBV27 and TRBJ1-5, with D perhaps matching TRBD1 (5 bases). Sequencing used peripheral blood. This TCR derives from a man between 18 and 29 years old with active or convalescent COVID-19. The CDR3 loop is CASSPAGHFGQPQHF. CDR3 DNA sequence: TGTGCCAGCAGTCCGGCGGGGCACTTCGGCCAGCCCCAGCATTTT.